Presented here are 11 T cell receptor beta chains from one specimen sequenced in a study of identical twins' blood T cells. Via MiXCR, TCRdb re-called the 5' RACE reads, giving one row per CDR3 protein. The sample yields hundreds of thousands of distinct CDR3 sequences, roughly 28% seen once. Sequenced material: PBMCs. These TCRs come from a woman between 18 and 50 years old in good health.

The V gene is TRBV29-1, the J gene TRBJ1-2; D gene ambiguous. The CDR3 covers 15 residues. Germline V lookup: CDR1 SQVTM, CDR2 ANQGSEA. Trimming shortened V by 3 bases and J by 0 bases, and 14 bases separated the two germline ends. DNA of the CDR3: TGCAGCGTTGACCGAGGCCAAACCTCTAACTATGGCTACACCTTC. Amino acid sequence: CSVDRGQTSNYGYTF.

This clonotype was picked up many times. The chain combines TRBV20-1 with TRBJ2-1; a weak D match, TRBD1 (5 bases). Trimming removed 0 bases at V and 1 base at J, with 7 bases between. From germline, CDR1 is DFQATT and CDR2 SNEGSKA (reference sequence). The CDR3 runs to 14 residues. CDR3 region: CSARDQGSYNEQFF. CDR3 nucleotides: TGCAGTGCTAGAGATCAGGGATCCTACAATGAGCAGTTCTTC.

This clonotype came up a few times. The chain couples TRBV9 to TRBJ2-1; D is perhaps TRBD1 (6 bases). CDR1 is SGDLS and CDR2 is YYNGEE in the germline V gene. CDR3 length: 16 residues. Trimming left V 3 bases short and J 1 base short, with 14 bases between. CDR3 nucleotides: TGTGCCAGCAGCGAAGGGACAACCATTTCCTACAATGAGCAGTTCTTC. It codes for CASSEGTTISYNEQFF. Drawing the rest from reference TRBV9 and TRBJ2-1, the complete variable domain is DSGVTQTPKHLITATGQRVTLRCSPRSGDLSVYWYQQSLDQGLQFLIQYYNGEERAKGNILERFSAQQFPDLHSELNLSSLELGDSALYFCASSEGTTISYNEQFFGPGTRLTVL.

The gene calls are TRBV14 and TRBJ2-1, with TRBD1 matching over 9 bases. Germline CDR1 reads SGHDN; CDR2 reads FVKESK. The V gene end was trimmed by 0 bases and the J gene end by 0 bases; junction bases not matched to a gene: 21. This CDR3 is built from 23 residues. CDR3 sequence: CASSQDYWGQGGFGFGSYNEQFF. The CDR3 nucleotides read TGTGCCAGCAGCCAAGATTATTGGGGACAGGGTGGTTTCGGATTTGGCTCCTACAATGAGCAGTTCTTC.

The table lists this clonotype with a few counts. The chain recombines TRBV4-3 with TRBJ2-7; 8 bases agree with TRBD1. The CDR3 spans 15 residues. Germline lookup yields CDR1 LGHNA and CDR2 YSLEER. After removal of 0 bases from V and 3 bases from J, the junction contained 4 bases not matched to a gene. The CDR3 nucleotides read TGCGCCAGCAGCCAAGATAACAGGGGGTTCTACGAGCAGTACTTC. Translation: CASSQDNRGFYEQYF.

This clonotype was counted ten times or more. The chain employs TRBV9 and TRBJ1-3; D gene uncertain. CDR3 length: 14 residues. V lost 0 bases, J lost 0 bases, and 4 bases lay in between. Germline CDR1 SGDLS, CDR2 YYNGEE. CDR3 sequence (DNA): TGTGCCAGCAGCGTAGGTTCCTCTGGAAACACCATATATTTT. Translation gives CASSVGSSGNTIYF.

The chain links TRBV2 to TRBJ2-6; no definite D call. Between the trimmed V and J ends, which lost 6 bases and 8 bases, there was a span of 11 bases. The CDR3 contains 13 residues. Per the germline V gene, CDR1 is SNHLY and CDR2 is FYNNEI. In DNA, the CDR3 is TGTGCCAGCAGACCCTCGGTAACCAACGTCCTGACTTTC. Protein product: CASRPSVTNVLTF.

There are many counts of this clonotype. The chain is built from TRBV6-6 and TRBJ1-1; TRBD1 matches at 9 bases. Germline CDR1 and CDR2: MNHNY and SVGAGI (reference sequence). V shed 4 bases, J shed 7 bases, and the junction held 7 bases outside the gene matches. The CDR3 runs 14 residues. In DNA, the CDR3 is TGTGCCAGCAGTTTGACAGGGGGATCCAATGAAGCTTTCTTT. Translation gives CASSLTGGSNEAFF.

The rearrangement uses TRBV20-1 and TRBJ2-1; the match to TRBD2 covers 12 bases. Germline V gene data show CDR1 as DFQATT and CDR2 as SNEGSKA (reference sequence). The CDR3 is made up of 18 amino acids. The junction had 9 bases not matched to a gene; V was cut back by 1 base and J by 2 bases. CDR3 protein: CSARVLRLAGDTYNEQFF. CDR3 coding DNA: TGCAGTGCTAGAGTTCTCAGACTAGCGGGAGATACCTACAATGAGCAGTTCTTC.

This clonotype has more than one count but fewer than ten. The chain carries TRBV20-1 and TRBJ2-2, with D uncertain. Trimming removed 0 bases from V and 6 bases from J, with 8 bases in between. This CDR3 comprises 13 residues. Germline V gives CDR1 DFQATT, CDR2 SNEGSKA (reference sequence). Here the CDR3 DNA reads TGCAGTGCTAGAGATAAAGATCCCGGGGAGCTGTTTTTT. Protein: CSARDKDPGELFF.

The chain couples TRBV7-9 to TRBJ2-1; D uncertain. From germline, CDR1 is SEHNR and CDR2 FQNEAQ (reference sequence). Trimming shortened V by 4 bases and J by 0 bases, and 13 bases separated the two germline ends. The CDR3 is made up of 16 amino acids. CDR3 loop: CASSSPKTGSYNEQFF. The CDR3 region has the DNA TGTGCCAGCAGCTCCCCCAAAACGGGCTCCTACAATGAGCAGTTCTTC.